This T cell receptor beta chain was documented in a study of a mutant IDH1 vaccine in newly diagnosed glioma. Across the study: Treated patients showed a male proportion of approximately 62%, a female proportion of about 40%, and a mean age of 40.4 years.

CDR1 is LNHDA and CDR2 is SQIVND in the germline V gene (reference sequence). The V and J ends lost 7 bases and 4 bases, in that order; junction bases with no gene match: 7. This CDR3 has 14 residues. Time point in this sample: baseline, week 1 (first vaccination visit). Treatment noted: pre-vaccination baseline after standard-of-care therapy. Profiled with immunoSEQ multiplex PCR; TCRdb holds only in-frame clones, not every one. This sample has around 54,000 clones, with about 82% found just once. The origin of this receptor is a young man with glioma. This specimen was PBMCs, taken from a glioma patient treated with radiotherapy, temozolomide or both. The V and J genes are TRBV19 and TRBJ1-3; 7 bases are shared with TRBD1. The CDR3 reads CASNDRVSGNTIYF. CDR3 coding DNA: TGTGCCAGTAATGACAGGGTGAGCGGAAACACCATATATTTT.